This T cell receptor (beta chain) came from a study of blood T cell repertoires in COVID-19. The V end lost 7 bases, the J end lost 9 bases, and 13 bases lay between the germline ends. Germline CDR1 reads LGHNT; CDR2 reads FRNRAP. The CDR3 totals 12 residues. Libraries were prepared by immunoSEQ multiplex PCR; TCRdb keeps only in-frame clonotypes and omits some of them. The table lists roughly 190,000 clones, roughly 80% of them singletons. The chain employs TRBV12-5 and TRBJ1-5, with a possible D match to TRBD1 (5 bases). The source is a woman aged 40 to 49 with COVID-19, enrolled during active disease. Sequencing was carried out using peripheral blood. The chain's CDR3 is CASADTGGPQHF. CDR3 DNA sequence: TGTGCTAGTGCGGACACGGGAGGGCCCCAGCATTTT.